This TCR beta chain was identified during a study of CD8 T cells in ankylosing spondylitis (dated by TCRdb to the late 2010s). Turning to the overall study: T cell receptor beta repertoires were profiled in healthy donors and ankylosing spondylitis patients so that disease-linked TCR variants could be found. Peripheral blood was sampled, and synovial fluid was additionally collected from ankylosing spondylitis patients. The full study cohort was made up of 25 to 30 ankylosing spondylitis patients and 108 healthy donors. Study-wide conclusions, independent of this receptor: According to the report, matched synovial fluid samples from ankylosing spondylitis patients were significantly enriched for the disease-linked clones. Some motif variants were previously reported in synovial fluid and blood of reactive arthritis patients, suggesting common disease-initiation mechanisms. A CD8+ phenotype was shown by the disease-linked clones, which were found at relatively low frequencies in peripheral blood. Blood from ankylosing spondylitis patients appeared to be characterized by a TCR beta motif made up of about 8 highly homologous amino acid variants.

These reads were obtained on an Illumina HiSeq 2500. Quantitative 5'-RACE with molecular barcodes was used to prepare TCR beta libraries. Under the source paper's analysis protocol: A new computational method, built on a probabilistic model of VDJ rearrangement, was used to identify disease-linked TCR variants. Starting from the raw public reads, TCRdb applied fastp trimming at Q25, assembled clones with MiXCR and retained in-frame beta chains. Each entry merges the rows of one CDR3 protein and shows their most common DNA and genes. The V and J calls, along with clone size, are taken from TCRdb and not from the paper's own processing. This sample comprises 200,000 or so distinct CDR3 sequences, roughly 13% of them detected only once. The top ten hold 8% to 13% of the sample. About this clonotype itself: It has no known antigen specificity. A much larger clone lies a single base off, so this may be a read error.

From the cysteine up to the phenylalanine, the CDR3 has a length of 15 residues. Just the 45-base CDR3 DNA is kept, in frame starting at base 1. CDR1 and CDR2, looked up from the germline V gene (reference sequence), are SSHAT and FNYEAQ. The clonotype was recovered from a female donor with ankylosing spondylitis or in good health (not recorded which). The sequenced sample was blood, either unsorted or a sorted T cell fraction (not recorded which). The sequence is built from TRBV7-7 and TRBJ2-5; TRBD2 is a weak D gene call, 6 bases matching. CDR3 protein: CASSQTGDGLETQYF. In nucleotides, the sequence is TGTGCTAGCAGCCAGACGGGGGACGGGTTGGAGACCCAGTACTTC.